The 15 T cell receptor beta chains given below trace back to one sample, sequenced in a study of siplizumab effects on memory and regulatory T cells. Here immunoSEQ multiplex PCR was the method, and the copy in TCRdb shows in-frame clones only, minus some. The sample contains some 53,000 clones, about 97% of which appear only once. Sequenced material: naive CD4+ T cells sorted from blood. Source of these receptors: a human donor in good health.

This clone appeared a single time. The chain carries TRBV28 and TRBJ2-7, with a weak D call TRBD2 (6 bases). Germline loops: CDR1 MDHEN, CDR2 SYDVKM. The CDR3 length is 15 residues. V was shortened by 5 bases and J by 1 base, with 15 bases between the two germline ends. CDR3 loop: CASSVGGSLSYEQYF. The CDR3 DNA reads TGTGCCAGCAGTGTCGGGGGTTCGCTTTCCTACGAGCAGTACTTC.

V gene TRBV29-1 combines with J gene TRBJ2-5; a weak D match, TRBD2 (5 bases). The CDR3 is made up of 12 amino acids. The germline V and J ends were trimmed by 3 bases and 4 bases, with 9 bases remaining between them. CDR1 SQVTM and CDR2 ANQGSEA come from the germline V gene. CDR3 in amino acids: CSVDDGGETQYF. DNA for the CDR3: TGCAGCGTTGATGACGGAGGAGAGACCCAGTACTTC.

This sequence joins TRBV19 and TRBJ2-7, with a weak D call TRBD1 (5 bases). V lost 3 bases, J lost 3 bases, and 9 bases lay in between. Germline V gene sequence: CDR1 LNHDA, CDR2 SQIVND (reference sequence). The CDR3 totals 13 residues. The DNA of the CDR3 is TGTGCCAGTAGTATCAGGGTCAGCTACGAGCAGTACTTC. Protein: CASSIRVSYEQYF.

This chain joins TRBV29-1 and TRBJ2-6, with a possible D match to TRBD1 (6 bases). Trimming cost V 6 bases and J 0 bases, with 9 bases left between them. Germline V gene data show CDR1 as SQVTM and CDR2 as ANQGSEA. The CDR3 is made up of 14 amino acids. The CDR3 DNA reads TGCAGCGTGGGGGCCGGCTCTGGGGCCAACGTCCTGACTTTC. This sequence encodes CSVGAGSGANVLTF.

V gene TRBV7-9 combines with J gene TRBJ2-7; TRBD1 agrees at 7 bases. The J segment lost 5 bases and the V segment lost 1 base, leaving 17 bases of the junction unmatched. This CDR3 has 18 amino acids. The germline V gene encodes CDR1 SEHNR and CDR2 FQNEAQ (reference sequence). This CDR3 reads CASSLDLLTGSNLNEQYF. CDR3 bases: TGTGCCAGCAGCTTAGACCTCCTGACAGGGTCCAACCTTAACGAGCAGTACTTC.

The chain is built from TRBV19 and TRBJ1-3; no definite D call. V shed 5 bases and J shed 8 bases, with 13 bases lying between them. Germline V lookup: CDR1 LNHDA, CDR2 SQIVND (reference sequence). The CDR3 runs to 13 residues. DNA for the CDR3: TGTGCCAGTAGTGTCGGGCTCGTAGACACCATATATTTT. Translation: CASSVGLVDTIYF.

This rearrangement joins TRBV7-2 to TRBJ1-1; D is possibly TRBD1 (5 bases). Trimming removed 5 bases from V and 3 bases from J, with 10 bases in between. This CDR3 is built from 13 residues. The germline V gene encodes CDR1 SGHTA and CDR2 FQGNSA. CDR3 sequence (DNA): TGTGCCAGCAGCCGAGACAGAGACACTGAAGCTTTCTTT. As protein: CASSRDRDTEAFF.

The chain couples TRBV5-1 to TRBJ2-3; 13 nucleotides agree with TRBD2. V shed 3 bases and J 1 base; nucleotides not matched to a gene: 8. This CDR3 is 18 amino acids long. Germline V lookup: CDR1 SGHRS, CDR2 YFSETQ. The CDR3 here is CASSSGLAGVRGTDTQYF. CDR3 in DNA: TGCGCCAGCAGCTCCGGACTAGCGGGAGTGCGGGGCACAGATACGCAGTATTTT.

The chain couples TRBV15 to TRBJ2-2, with D maybe TRBD1 (5 bases). The V gene lost 1 base and the J gene lost 1 base, with 10 bases spanning the gap. CDR3 length: 16 residues. Germline values: CDR1 LNHNV, CDR2 YYDKDF (reference sequence). Written as DNA, the CDR3 is TGTGCCACCAGCAGAGGACAGTTCTTGAACACCGGGGAGCTGTTTTTT. Amino acid sequence: CATSRGQFLNTGELFF.

V and J are TRBV19 and TRBJ2-5; TRBD2 agrees at 7 bases. Germline values: CDR1 LNHDA, CDR2 SQIVND (reference sequence). This CDR3 is built from 15 residues. J lost 4 bases, V lost 3 bases, and 8 bases had no gene match. The CDR3 DNA sequence: TGTGCCAGTAGTATCGGTGGTTCGGGGGGAGAGACCCAGTACTTC. It encodes CASSIGGSGGETQYF. The complete variable domain, with remaining parts taken from reference TRBV19 and TRBJ2-5, reads DGGITQSPKYLFRKEGQNVTLSCEQNLNHDAMYWYRQDPGQGLRLIYYSQIVNDFQKGDIAEGYSVSREKKESFPLTVTSAQKNPTAFYLCASSIGGSGGETQYFGPGTRLLVL.

This clone was seen just once. The chain employs TRBV5-6 and TRBJ2-7, with 10 nucleotides matching TRBD1. J lost 4 bases, V lost 4 bases, and 8 bases had no gene match. Germline CDR1 is SGHDT and CDR2 is YYEEEE. CDR3 length: 15 residues. CDR3: CASSLVDRGQYEQYF. The CDR3 DNA reads TGTGCCAGCAGCCTTGTAGACAGGGGGCAATACGAGCAGTACTTC.

The rearrangement uses TRBV9 and TRBJ2-5; D is possibly TRBD2 (6 bases). The germline CDR1 and CDR2 sequences are SGDLS and YYNGEE. This CDR3 is 14 amino acids long. The V gene lost 0 bases and the J gene lost 1 base, with 7 bases spanning the gap. CDR3 DNA: TGTGCCAGCAGCGTAGCACTAGCCCAAGAGACCCAGTACTTC. It codes for CASSVALAQETQYF.

The chain links TRBV5-8 to TRBJ1-5, with D unresolved. V was pared by 3 bases and J by 4 bases, with 14 bases between. This CDR3 has 15 residues. CDR1 is SGHTS, CDR2 YDEGEE, per germline. The CDR3 DNA reads TGTGCCAGCAGCTCTACCGGGAACTTAAATCAGCCCCAGCATTTT. Protein sequence: CASSSTGNLNQPQHF.

This clone has just one count. The chain is built from TRBV12-5 and TRBJ2-1, with 14 bases fitting TRBD2. Per germline, CDR1 LGHNT and CDR2 FRNRAP. V was clipped by 1 base and J by 9 bases; unmatched bases: 5. There are 16 residues in the CDR3. The CDR3 nucleotides read TGTGCTAGTGGTTTGGGGACTAGCGGGAGGCTCACTGAGCAGTTCTTC. It yields the protein CASGLGTSGRLTEQFF.

CDR3 sequence reads: CASSLGREDKYEQYF. The CDR3 DNA reads as TGTGCCAGCAGCTTGGGGCGGGAGGATAAGTACGAGCAGTACTTC. V gene TRBV7-9 combines with J gene TRBJ2-7; TRBD2 matches at 8 bases. Germline V gene sequence: CDR1 SEHNR, CDR2 FQNEAQ (reference sequence). V trimming: 3 bases; J trimming: 4 bases; junction bases outside the gene matches: 8. The CDR3 is 15 residues long.